This TCR beta chain derives from a study of molecular identifiers for immune sequencing clone quantification. Study-level points and caveats: Highly expanded clones may be undercounted when identical TCR molecules share barcodes. Clones above 20 RNA copies contained over 97% of effector molecules and under 1% of naive molecules.

Trimming shortened V by 6 bases and J by 0 bases, and 9 bases separated the two germline ends. The CDR3 length is 15 residues. Per germline, CDR1 ENHRY and CDR2 SYGVKD. The authors built bulk TCR libraries by previously described methods with listed TCR primers. Each CDR3 protein is one row after TCRdb ran MiXCR on the PCR reads. The sample carries approximately 680,000 distinct CDR3 sequences, 25% recorded once. This clonotype was counted between two and nine times. Its target is not known. The sequenced sample was naive CD8+ T cells from blood, with Jurkat cell RNA spiked in. The subset: FACS-sorted CD8+CD4-CCR7+CD45RA+ naive T cells. The genes are TRBV10-3 and TRBJ1-6; D is undetermined. This TCR derives from a human donor in good health. Some libraries in this study had Jurkat cell RNA spiked in. The DNA of the CDR3 is TGTGCCATCAGCCAGCGTAGCTCCTATAATTCACCCCTCCACTTT. Protein product: CAISQRSSYNSPLHF.